One T cell receptor beta chain is described in this entry. The antigen is unknown. The data were taken from a study of T-cell memory formation after mild COVID-19. General study points: Pre-infection memory already had some responding clones, implying cross-reactive memory joined. Clones which contracted sat mainly in CM and EM if CD4+, and in EMRA if CD8+.

This CDR3 spans 14 amino acids. Looked up from germline, CDR1 is SEHNR and CDR2 is FQNEAQ (reference sequence). V lost 5 bases, J lost 1 base, and 10 bases lay in between. UMIs and sample barcodes were carried by the TCR alpha and TCR beta cDNA libraries that 5'RACE produced using constant-segment primers. TCRdb processed the 5' RACE reads anew with MiXCR; each CDR3 protein has one entry. The table has 400,000 to 500,000 distinct CDR3 sequences, 20% to 25% seen once; the top ten hold around 9.5%. The chain links TRBV7-9 to TRBJ2-3; D call uncertain. The sample was PBMCs or a T cell subset sorted from them (not recorded which). The sequence was collected from an adult woman who had mild COVID-19 (a few samples of this study predate the infection). Cell type and time point are not known. The CDR3 is CASSRQTGTDTQYF. CDR3 nucleotides: TGTGCCAGCAGCAGGCAAACCGGCACAGATACGCAGTATTTT.